This TCR beta chain was identified during a study of cytomegalovirus exposure and HLA in healthy donors. J gave up 7 bases and V 0 bases, and 5 bases lay outside the gene matches. Germline values: CDR1 SGDLS, CDR2 YYNGEE. The CDR3 extends over 15 amino acids. It was with 60 Vbeta and 13 Jbeta primers that the PCR ran. Libraries were prepared by immunoSEQ multiplex PCR; TCRdb keeps only in-frame clonotypes and omits some of them. Of some 160,000 clones in the sample, approximately 78% were seen once. Sequenced material: PBMCs. This chain joins TRBV9 and TRBJ2-1; TRBD2 aligns across 9 bases. This sequence was found in a male donor in good health and CMV-seronegative. This CDR3 reads CASSVEGAGGNEQFF. The CDR3, as DNA: TGTGCCAGCAGCGTAGAGGGAGCGGGAGGTAATGAGCAGTTCTTC.